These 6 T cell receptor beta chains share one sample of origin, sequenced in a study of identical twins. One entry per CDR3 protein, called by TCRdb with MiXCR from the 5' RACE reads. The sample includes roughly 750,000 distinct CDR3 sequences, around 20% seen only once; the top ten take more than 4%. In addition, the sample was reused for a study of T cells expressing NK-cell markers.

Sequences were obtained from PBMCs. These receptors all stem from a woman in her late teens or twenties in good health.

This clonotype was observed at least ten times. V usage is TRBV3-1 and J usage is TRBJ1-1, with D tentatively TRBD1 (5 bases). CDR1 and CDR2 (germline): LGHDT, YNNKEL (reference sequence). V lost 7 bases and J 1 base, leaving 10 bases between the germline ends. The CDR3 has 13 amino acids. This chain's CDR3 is CASKQRGNTEAFF. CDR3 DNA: TGTGCCAGCAAGCAGAGGGGGAACACTGAAGCTTTCTTT.

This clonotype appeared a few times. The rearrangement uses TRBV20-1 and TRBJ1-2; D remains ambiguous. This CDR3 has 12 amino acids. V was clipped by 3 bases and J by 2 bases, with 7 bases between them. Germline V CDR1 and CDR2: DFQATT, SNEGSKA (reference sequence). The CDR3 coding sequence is TGCAGTGCTAGGGACCACAACTATGGCTACACCTTC. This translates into CSARDHNYGYTF.

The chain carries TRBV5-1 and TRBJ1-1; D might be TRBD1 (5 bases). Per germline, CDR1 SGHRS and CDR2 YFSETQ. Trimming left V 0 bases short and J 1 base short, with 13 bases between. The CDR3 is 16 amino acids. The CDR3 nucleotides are TGCGCCAGCAGCTTGGGGGGGTCTACAGGGAACACTGAAGCTTTCTTT. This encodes CASSLGGSTGNTEAFF.

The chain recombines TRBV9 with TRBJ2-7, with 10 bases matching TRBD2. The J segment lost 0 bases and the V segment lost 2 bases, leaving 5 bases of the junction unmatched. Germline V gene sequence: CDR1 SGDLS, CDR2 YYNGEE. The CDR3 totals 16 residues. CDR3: CASSVASSGSSYEQYF. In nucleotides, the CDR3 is TGTGCCAGCAGCGTCGCATCTAGCGGGAGCTCCTACGAGCAGTACTTC.

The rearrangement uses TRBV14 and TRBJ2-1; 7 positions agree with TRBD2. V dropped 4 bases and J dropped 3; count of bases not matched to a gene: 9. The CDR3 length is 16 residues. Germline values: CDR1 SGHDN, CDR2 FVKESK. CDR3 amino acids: CASSRIAGLGYNEQFF. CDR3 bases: TGTGCCAGCAGCCGGATAGCGGGCCTCGGCTACAATGAGCAGTTCTTC.

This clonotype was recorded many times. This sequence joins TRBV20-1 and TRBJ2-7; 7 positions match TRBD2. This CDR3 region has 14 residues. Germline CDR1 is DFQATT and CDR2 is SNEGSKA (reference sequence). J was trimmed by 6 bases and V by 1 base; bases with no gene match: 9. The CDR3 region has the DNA TGCAGTGCTAGAGGGACTAGTCGAAGTACCGAGCAGTACTTC. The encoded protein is CSARGTSRSTEQYF.